These T cell receptor beta chains were read from a single sample in a study of blood T cell repertoires in COVID-19. Sequenced by immunoSEQ multiplex PCR; TCRdb stores in-frame clones only, minus some. Of about 88,000 clones listed, roughly 87% are singletons. Sequences were obtained from peripheral blood. The receptors originated from a male donor with acute or convalescent COVID-19. Each CDR3 is given with its conserved first and last residue. D genes are given only for firm matches. The size entry is marked missing in some rows and otherwise reads once, few, many or a size class.

abundance: NA; v_gene: TRBV14; d_gene: TRBD2; j_gene: TRBJ2-1; CDR3nt: TGTGCCAGCAGCCCTCTAGCGGGGGCACACAATGAGCAGTTCTTC; CDR3aa: CASSPLAGAHNEQFF
abundance: NA; v_gene: TRBV18; d_gene: TRBD1; j_gene: TRBJ2-3; CDR3nt: TGTGCCAGCTCACTCATCCGGGACAGGGGGACAGATACGCAGTATTTT; CDR3aa: CASSLIRDRGTDTQYF
abundance: NA; v_gene: TRBV19; d_gene: TRBD1; j_gene: TRBJ1-4; CDR3nt: TGTGCCAGTAGGAATATGGGGACAGGGGCTAATGAAAAACTGTTTTTT; CDR3aa: CASRNMGTGANEKLFF
abundance: NA; v_gene: TRBV3-1/TRBV3-2; d_gene: TRBD1; j_gene: TRBJ2-1; CDR3nt: TGTGCCAGCAGCATCTCGGACAGGGTAGGGGAGCAGTTCTTC; CDR3aa: CASSISDRVGEQFF
abundance: NA; v_gene: TRBV6-4; d_gene: TRBD2; j_gene: TRBJ2-5; CDR3nt: TGTGCCAGCAGCGGGACTAGCGGACCGCAAGAGACCCAGTACTTC; CDR3aa: CASSGTSGPQETQYF
abundance: NA; v_gene: TRBV11-2; d_gene: NA; j_gene: TRBJ2-5; CDR3nt: TGTGCCAGCAGCTTTTCGGGGGAGACCCAGTACTTC; CDR3aa: CASSFSGETQYF
abundance: NA; v_gene: TRBV5-6; d_gene: NA; j_gene: TRBJ1-2; CDR3nt: TGTGCCAGCAGCGCCGCTAGGGGGATCAACTATGGCTACACCTTC; CDR3aa: CASSAARGINYGYTF
abundance: NA; v_gene: TRBV14; d_gene: TRBD1; j_gene: TRBJ2-1; CDR3nt: TGTGCCACTACGGACAGGTGGTCCGGTGAGCAGTTCTTC; CDR3aa: CATTDRWSGEQFF
abundance: NA; v_gene: TRBV19; d_gene: TRBD1; j_gene: TRBJ1-5; CDR3nt: TGTGCCAGTACGAGGACAGGCACGAAGCCCCAGCATTTT; CDR3aa: CASTRTGTKPQHF
abundance: NA; v_gene: TRBV5-1; d_gene: TRBD1; j_gene: TRBJ1-1; CDR3nt: TGCGCCAGCAGCTGGGACCGACAGGGGAGAACTGAAGCTTTCTTT; CDR3aa: CASSWDRQGRTEAFF
abundance: NA; v_gene: TRBV18; d_gene: TRBD1; j_gene: TRBJ1-2; CDR3nt: TGTGCCAGCTCACCGCTTGACAGGGCTAGTGGCTACACCTTC; CDR3aa: CASSPLDRASGYTF
abundance: NA; v_gene: TRBV7-6; d_gene: NA; j_gene: TRBJ2-7; CDR3nt: TGTGCCAGCAGCTTCTATGGGGGGGAGCAGTACTTC; CDR3aa: CASSFYGGEQYF
abundance: few; v_gene: TRBV15; d_gene: NA; j_gene: TRBJ1-4; CDR3nt: TGTGCCACCAGAGGTGACACTGCAACTAATGAAAAACTGTTTTTT; CDR3aa: CATRGDTATNEKLFF
abundance: NA; v_gene: TRBV30; d_gene: NA; j_gene: TRBJ2-2; CDR3nt: TGTGCCTGGAGTGTAACTTACACCGGGGAGCTGTTTTTT; CDR3aa: CAWSVTYTGELFF
abundance: NA; v_gene: TRBV5-1; d_gene: TRBD2; j_gene: TRBJ2-3; CDR3nt: TGCGCCAGCAGCTTGGGCGGGGGGGCCGTAGATACGCAGTATTTT; CDR3aa: CASSLGGGAVDTQYF
abundance: NA; v_gene: TRBV5-8; d_gene: NA; j_gene: TRBJ1-2; CDR3nt: TGTGCCAGCAGCTTCTCCGGGAACTATGGCTACACCTTC; CDR3aa: CASSFSGNYGYTF
abundance: NA; v_gene: TRBV2; d_gene: TRBD1; j_gene: TRBJ1-2; CDR3nt: TGTGCCAGCAGCCGGACAGGGGGCGAGGGCTACACCTTC; CDR3aa: CASSRTGGEGYTF
abundance: NA; v_gene: TRBV5-4; d_gene: NA; j_gene: TRBJ1-6; CDR3nt: TGTGCCAGCAGCTTAGGGAGGGAAGAAAATTCACCCCTCCACTTT; CDR3aa: CASSLGREENSPLHF
abundance: once; v_gene: TRBV2; d_gene: TRBD2; j_gene: TRBJ2-3; CDR3nt: TGTGCCAGCAGTGAAGGGCGGGGGGTGCCCGCAGATACGCAGTATTTT; CDR3aa: CASSEGRGVPADTQYF
abundance: NA; v_gene: TRBV29-1; d_gene: NA; j_gene: TRBJ1-4; CDR3nt: TGCAGCGTTGAACTGAGGGACAAATCCGATGAAAAACTGTTTTTT; CDR3aa: CSVELRDKSDEKLFF
abundance: few; v_gene: TRBV6-5; d_gene: TRBD1; j_gene: TRBJ1-4; CDR3nt: TGTGCCAGCAGTTACACGACAGGGGAAAATGAAAAACTGTTTTTT; CDR3aa: CASSYTTGENEKLFF
abundance: NA; v_gene: TRBV6-6; d_gene: NA; j_gene: TRBJ2-2; CDR3nt: TGTGCCAGCAGTTACGAGGTCGGGGAGCTGTTTTTT; CDR3aa: CASSYEVGELFF
abundance: NA; v_gene: TRBV21-1; d_gene: NA; j_gene: TRBJ2-7; CDR3nt: TGTGCCAGCAGCTGCCGGGACAGGGTTAACTACGAGCAGTACTTC; CDR3aa: CASSCRDRVNYEQYF
abundance: once; v_gene: TRBV7-8; d_gene: TRBD1; j_gene: TRBJ1-1; CDR3nt: TGTGCCAGCAGTCCCGGGACAGGGTTTGCCACTGAAGCTTTCTTT; CDR3aa: CASSPGTGFATEAFF
abundance: NA; v_gene: TRBV5-1; d_gene: TRBD1; j_gene: TRBJ2-5; CDR3nt: TGCGCCAGCAGCTCACAGGGGGCGCGGGAGACCCAGTACTTC; CDR3aa: CASSSQGARETQYF
abundance: NA; v_gene: TRBV5-6; d_gene: NA; j_gene: TRBJ2-5; CDR3nt: TGTGCCAGCAGCTTGGGGCCCCGGGGGGAGACCCAGTACTTC; CDR3aa: CASSLGPRGETQYF
abundance: NA; v_gene: TRBV29-1; d_gene: TRBD1; j_gene: TRBJ2-3; CDR3nt: TGCAGCGTAAAGGACAGGGGGCGAGCAGATACGCAGTATTTT; CDR3aa: CSVKDRGRADTQYF
abundance: NA; v_gene: TRBV14; d_gene: NA; j_gene: TRBJ2-7; CDR3nt: TGTGCCAGCAGCCAAGTTCTGGCCGAATACGAGCAGTACTTC; CDR3aa: CASSQVLAEYEQYF
abundance: NA; v_gene: TRBV7-2; d_gene: TRBD2; j_gene: TRBJ2-3; CDR3nt: TGTGCCAGCAGCTTAGGGGCGGGAGAGGTAGATACGCAGTATTTT; CDR3aa: CASSLGAGEVDTQYF
abundance: NA; v_gene: TRBV28; d_gene: NA; j_gene: TRBJ1-2; CDR3nt: TGTGCCCTTCCCCCGGGGTCCTATGGCTACACCTTC; CDR3aa: CALPPGSYGYTF
abundance: NA; v_gene: TRBV29-1; d_gene: TRBD1; j_gene: TRBJ1-1; CDR3nt: TGCAGCGTTGGGGGACAGGGGTTCAAGGACACTGAAGCTTTCTTT; CDR3aa: CSVGGQGFKDTEAFF
abundance: once; v_gene: TRBV19; d_gene: NA; j_gene: TRBJ1-1; CDR3nt: TGTGCCAGTACCCCAAGGTTACGGACAGCTGAAGCTTTCTTT; CDR3aa: CASTPRLRTAEAFF
abundance: NA; v_gene: TRBV12-3/TRBV12-4; d_gene: NA; j_gene: TRBJ2-2; CDR3nt: TGTGCCAGCGCCACTAGAGACACCGGGGAGCTGTTTTTT; CDR3aa: CASATRDTGELFF
abundance: NA; v_gene: TRBV19; d_gene: NA; j_gene: TRBJ1-1; CDR3nt: TGTGCCAGTAGTATACGGGGCAGGGGAGAAACTGAAGCTTTCTTT; CDR3aa: CASSIRGRGETEAFF
abundance: NA; v_gene: TRBV10-3; d_gene: NA; j_gene: TRBJ1-4; CDR3nt: TGTGCCATCAGTGAGTCGGGACACGGCGGGGAAAAACTGTTTTTT; CDR3aa: CAISESGHGGEKLFF
abundance: NA; v_gene: TRBV24-1; d_gene: NA; j_gene: TRBJ2-2; CDR3nt: TGTGCCACCAGTGCGGGTGCCGGGGAGCTGTTTTTT; CDR3aa: CATSAGAGELFF
abundance: NA; v_gene: TRBV28; d_gene: NA; j_gene: TRBJ1-1; CDR3nt: TGTGCCAGCAGCTCCCCAGGGAACACTGAAGCTTTCTTT; CDR3aa: CASSSPGNTEAFF
abundance: NA; v_gene: TRBV29-1; d_gene: NA; j_gene: TRBJ2-3; CDR3nt: TGCAGCGTTGAAGATGTCACCGGAGATACGCAGTATTTT; CDR3aa: CSVEDVTGDTQYF
abundance: NA; v_gene: TRBV7-2; d_gene: TRBD2; j_gene: TRBJ2-3; CDR3nt: TGTGCCAGCAGCCAGGGACTAGCGGGGGCGGATACGCAGTATTTT; CDR3aa: CASSQGLAGADTQYF
abundance: NA; v_gene: TRBV18; d_gene: NA; j_gene: TRBJ1-2; CDR3nt: TGTGCCAGCTCACCAGGGGCCTCGGGTAACTATGGCTACACCTTC; CDR3aa: CASSPGASGNYGYTF
abundance: NA; v_gene: TRBV29-1; d_gene: NA; j_gene: TRBJ1-2; CDR3nt: TGCAGCGTTGAAGAGGGAGGGTGGCAAAACTATGGCTACACCTTC; CDR3aa: CSVEEGGWQNYGYTF
abundance: NA; v_gene: TRBV6-4; d_gene: TRBD1; j_gene: TRBJ2-5; CDR3nt: TGTGCCAGCAGTGTTGAGTCAGGGGGACAACAGACCCAGTACTTC; CDR3aa: CASSVESGGQQTQYF
abundance: NA; v_gene: TRBV7-3; d_gene: NA; j_gene: TRBJ2-6; CDR3nt: TGTGCCAGCAGCTTAGGGGGCGGTGGGGCCAACGTCCTGACTTTC; CDR3aa: CASSLGGGGANVLTF
abundance: NA; v_gene: TRBV10-3; d_gene: TRBD1; j_gene: TRBJ1-1; CDR3nt: TGTGCCATCAGTGGCCCGGACAGGGGGAACACTGAAGCTTTCTTT; CDR3aa: CAISGPDRGNTEAFF
abundance: NA; v_gene: TRBV9; d_gene: TRBD1; j_gene: TRBJ1-1; CDR3nt: TGTGCCAGCAGCGTTGGACAGGGGGAAACTGAAGCTTTCTTT; CDR3aa: CASSVGQGETEAFF
abundance: NA; v_gene: TRBV7-2; d_gene: NA; j_gene: TRBJ1-3; CDR3nt: TGTGCCAGCAGCTCTAGCCCCCCAGGTGCTGGAAACACCATATATTTT; CDR3aa: CASSSSPPGAGNTIYF
abundance: NA; v_gene: TRBV11-2; d_gene: NA; j_gene: TRBJ2-1; CDR3nt: TGTGCCAGCAGCCCATTGTTGAGTGAGCAGTTCTTC; CDR3aa: CASSPLLSEQFF
abundance: NA; v_gene: TRBV6-4; d_gene: TRBD2; j_gene: TRBJ2-1; CDR3nt: TGTGCCAGCAGCACCTTAGCGGGGGGGAATGAGCAGTTCTTC; CDR3aa: CASSTLAGGNEQFF
abundance: few; v_gene: TRBV6-5; d_gene: NA; j_gene: TRBJ1-3; CDR3nt: TGTGCCAGCAGCCTGCGACTCAGCTCTGGAAACACCATATATTTT; CDR3aa: CASSLRLSSGNTIYF
abundance: few; v_gene: TRBV2; d_gene: NA; j_gene: TRBJ1-2; CDR3nt: TGTGCCAGCAGTGAACGGCAGGCGTTTTCTAACTATGGCTACACCTTC; CDR3aa: CASSERQAFSNYGYTF
abundance: NA; v_gene: TRBV9; d_gene: NA; j_gene: TRBJ1-4; CDR3nt: TGTGCCAGCAGCCCCGATCCTCAGCGTAATGAAAAACTGTTTTTT; CDR3aa: CASSPDPQRNEKLFF
abundance: NA; v_gene: TRBV24-1; d_gene: TRBD1; j_gene: TRBJ2-3; CDR3nt: TGTGCCACCAGTGATGTGGGACAGGGGATCACAGATACGCAGTATTTT; CDR3aa: CATSDVGQGITDTQYF
abundance: NA; v_gene: TRBV5-4; d_gene: NA; j_gene: TRBJ2-7; CDR3nt: TGTGCCAGCAGCTTTAGGGGTAGGCACGAGCAGTACTTC; CDR3aa: CASSFRGRHEQYF